This T cell receptor (beta chain) was sequenced for a study of early T cells in non-severe SARS-CoV-2 infection. The CDR3 extends over 14 amino acids. Per the germline V gene, CDR1 is SGHNT and CDR2 is YENEEA. The trim removed 5 bases at V and 8 bases at J, leaving 8 bases unmatched. In the library, individual cDNA molecules carried attached unique molecular identifiers. MiXCR was run by TCRdb on the 5' RACE reads, yielding one entry per CDR3 protein. The sample carries about 36,000 distinct CDR3 sequences, around 6.5% recorded once. The receptor's source is an adult who was a healthcare worker with PCR-confirmed SARS-CoV-2 infection or an uninfected control (not recorded which). The chain employs TRBV11-3 and TRBJ2-1, with 8 bases fitting TRBD2. The sequencing here drew on whole blood, taken at baseline. The CDR3 sequence is CASSTGTSAHEQFF. The CDR3 coding sequence is TGTGCCAGCAGCACCGGGACTAGTGCACATGAGCAGTTCTTC. The full variable domain, completed using reference TRBV11-3 and TRBJ2-1, is EAGVVQSPRYKIIEKKQPVAFWCNPISGHNTLYWYLQNLGQGPELLIRYENEEAVDDSQLPKDRFSAERLKGVDSTLKIQPAELGDSAVYLCASSTGTSAHEQFFGPGTRLTVL.